Following are 2 T cell receptor beta chains from one sample sequenced in a study of T cell clusters in autoimmune cytopenias. Multiplex touch-down PCR amplified TRB using TRB-A and TRB-B pools in one tube. TCRdb reworked the multiplex PCR reads into one entry per CDR3 protein, no DNA. The sample features about 2,200 distinct CDR3 sequences, with about 80% in its top ten. TRB was amplified from around 0.25 ug of peripheral blood genomic DNA per sample. The sample was peripheral blood. These receptors were collected from a human donor with an autoimmune cytopenia or autoimmune hepatitis (not recorded which).

The chain couples TRBV7-2 to TRBJ2-1; the TRBD2 assignment by TCRdb is unverifiable without DNA. CDR1 is SGHTA, CDR2 FQGNSA, per germline. The CDR3 contains 15 residues. The CDR3 region is CASSLVAGSGGEQFF.

The chain couples TRBV20-1 to TRBJ2-3; the D call from TCRdb, TRBD2, cannot be confirmed without DNA. Germline V gives CDR1 DFQATT, CDR2 SNEGSKA (reference sequence). The CDR3 runs 15 residues. The CDR3 is CSAREIGGSTDTQYF.